This T cell receptor (beta chain) was sequenced during a study of blood T cell repertoires in COVID-19. TCRdb's table, derived via immunoSEQ multiplex PCR, lists solely in-frame clones and lacks some. The sample lists approximately 300,000 clones; roughly 89% were seen once. Followed longitudinally, the Seattle patients had been enrolled during active infection. Germline CDR1 SEHNR, CDR2 FQNEAQ (reference sequence). The V and J ends lost 5 bases and 5 bases respectively, with 19 bases between them. The CDR3 loop spans 16 amino acids. Sequencing was done on a sample of peripheral blood. The sequence came from a middle-aged woman with COVID-19, enrolled during active disease. The chain employs TRBV7-9 and TRBJ2-1; a weak D match, TRBD1 (6 bases). The chain's CDR3 is CASSATPQGSNNEQFF. CDR3 nucleotides: TGTGCCAGCAGCGCTACCCCCCAGGGGTCAAACAATGAGCAGTTCTTC.